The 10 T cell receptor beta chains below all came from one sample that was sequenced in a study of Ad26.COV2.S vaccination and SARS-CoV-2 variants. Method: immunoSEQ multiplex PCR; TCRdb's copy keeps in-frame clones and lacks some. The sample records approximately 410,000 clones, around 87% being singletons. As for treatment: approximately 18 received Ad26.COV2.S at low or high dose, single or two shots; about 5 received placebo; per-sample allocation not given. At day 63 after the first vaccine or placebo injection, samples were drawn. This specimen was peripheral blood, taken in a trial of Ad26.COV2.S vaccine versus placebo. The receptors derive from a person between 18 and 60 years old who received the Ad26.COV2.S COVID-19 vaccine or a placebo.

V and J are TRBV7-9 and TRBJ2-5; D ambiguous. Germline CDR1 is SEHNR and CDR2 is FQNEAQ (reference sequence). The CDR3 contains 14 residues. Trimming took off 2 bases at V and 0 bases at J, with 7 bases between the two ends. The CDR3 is CASSLTNHQETQYF. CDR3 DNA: TGTGCCAGCAGCTTAACTAACCACCAAGAGACCCAGTACTTC.

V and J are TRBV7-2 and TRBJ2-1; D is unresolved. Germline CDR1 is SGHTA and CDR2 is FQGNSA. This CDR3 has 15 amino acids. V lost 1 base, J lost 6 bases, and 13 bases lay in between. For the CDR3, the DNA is TGTGCCAGCAGCTTAGAGGGAATAGGGATCAATGAGCAGTTCTTC. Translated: CASSLEGIGINEQFF.

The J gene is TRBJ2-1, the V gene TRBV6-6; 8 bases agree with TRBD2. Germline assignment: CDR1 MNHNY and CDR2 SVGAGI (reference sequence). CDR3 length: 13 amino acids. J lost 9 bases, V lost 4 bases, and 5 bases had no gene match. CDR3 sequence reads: CASSSSRGGEQFF. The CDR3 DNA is TGTGCCAGCAGTTCTTCCCGGGGGGGTGAGCAGTTCTTC.

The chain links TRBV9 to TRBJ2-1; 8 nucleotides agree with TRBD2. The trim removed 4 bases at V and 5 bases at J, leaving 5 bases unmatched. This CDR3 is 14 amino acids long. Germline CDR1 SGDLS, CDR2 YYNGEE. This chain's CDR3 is CASSTGGAHNEQFF. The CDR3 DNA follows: TGTGCCAGCAGCACCGGGGGGGCCCACAATGAGCAGTTCTTC.

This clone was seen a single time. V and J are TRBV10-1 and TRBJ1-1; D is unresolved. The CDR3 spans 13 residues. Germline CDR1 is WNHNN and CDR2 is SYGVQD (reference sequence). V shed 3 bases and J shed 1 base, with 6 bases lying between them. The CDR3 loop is CASSDSPNTEAFF. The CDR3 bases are TGCGCCAGCAGTGACAGCCCGAACACTGAAGCTTTCTTT.

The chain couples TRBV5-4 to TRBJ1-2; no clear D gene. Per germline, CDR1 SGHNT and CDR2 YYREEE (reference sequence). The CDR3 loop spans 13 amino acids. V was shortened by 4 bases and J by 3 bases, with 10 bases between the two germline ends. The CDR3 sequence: CASSGGRDYGYTF. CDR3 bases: TGTGCCAGCAGCGGCGGTCGGGACTATGGCTACACCTTC. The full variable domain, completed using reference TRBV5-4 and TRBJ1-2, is ETGVTQSPTHLIKTRGQQVTLRCSSQSGHNTVSWYQQALGQGPQFIFQYYREEENGRGNFPPRFSGLQFPNYSSELNVNALELDDSALYLCASSGGRDYGYTFGSGTRLTVV.

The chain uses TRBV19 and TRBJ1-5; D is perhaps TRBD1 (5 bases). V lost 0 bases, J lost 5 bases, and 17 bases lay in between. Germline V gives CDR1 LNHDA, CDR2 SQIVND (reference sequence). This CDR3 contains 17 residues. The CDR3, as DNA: TGTGCCAGTAGTATAGAGCAGGGAGACATTCCCTATCAGCCCCAGCATTTT. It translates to CASSIEQGDIPYQPQHF.

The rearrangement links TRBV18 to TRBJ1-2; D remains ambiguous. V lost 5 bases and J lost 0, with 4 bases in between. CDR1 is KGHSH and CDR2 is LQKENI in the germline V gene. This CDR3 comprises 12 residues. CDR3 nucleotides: TGTGCCAGCTCAGGGGCTAACTATGGCTACACCTTC. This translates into CASSGANYGYTF.

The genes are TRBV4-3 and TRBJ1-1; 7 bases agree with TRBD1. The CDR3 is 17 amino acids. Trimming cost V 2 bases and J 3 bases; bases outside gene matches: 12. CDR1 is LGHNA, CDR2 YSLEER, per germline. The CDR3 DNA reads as TGCGCCAGCAGCCAATCCCGACAGGGTAAATTGGACACTGAAGCTTTCTTT. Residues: CASSQSRQGKLDTEAFF.

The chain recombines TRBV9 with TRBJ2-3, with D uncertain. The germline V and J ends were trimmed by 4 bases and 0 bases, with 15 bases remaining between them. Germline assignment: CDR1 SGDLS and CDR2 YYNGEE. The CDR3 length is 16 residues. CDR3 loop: CASSPDTLPSTDTQYF. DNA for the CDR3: TGTGCCAGCAGCCCCGATACTTTACCTAGCACAGATACGCAGTATTTT.